Sequencing of this T cell receptor (beta chain) was carried out in a study of T cell changes during pregnancy in multiple sclerosis. CDR3 length: 14 amino acids. The data were produced by immunoSEQ multiplex PCR, yet TCRdb's version contains in-frame clones alone and is incomplete. This sample has 85,000 to 130,000 clones, with approximately 94% found just once. The sequence came from a female donor with multiple sclerosis, enrolled in a pregnancy study. The material was peripheral blood, obtained in the second trimester of pregnancy. The genes are TRBV5-3 and TRBJ1-2, with no clear D. TRBV5-3 falls under the ORF class, with uncertain function. The CDR3 sequence is CAMEERAAFYGYTF. CDR3 in DNA: TGTGCGATGGAGGAACGGGCCGCCTTCTATGGCTACACCTTC.